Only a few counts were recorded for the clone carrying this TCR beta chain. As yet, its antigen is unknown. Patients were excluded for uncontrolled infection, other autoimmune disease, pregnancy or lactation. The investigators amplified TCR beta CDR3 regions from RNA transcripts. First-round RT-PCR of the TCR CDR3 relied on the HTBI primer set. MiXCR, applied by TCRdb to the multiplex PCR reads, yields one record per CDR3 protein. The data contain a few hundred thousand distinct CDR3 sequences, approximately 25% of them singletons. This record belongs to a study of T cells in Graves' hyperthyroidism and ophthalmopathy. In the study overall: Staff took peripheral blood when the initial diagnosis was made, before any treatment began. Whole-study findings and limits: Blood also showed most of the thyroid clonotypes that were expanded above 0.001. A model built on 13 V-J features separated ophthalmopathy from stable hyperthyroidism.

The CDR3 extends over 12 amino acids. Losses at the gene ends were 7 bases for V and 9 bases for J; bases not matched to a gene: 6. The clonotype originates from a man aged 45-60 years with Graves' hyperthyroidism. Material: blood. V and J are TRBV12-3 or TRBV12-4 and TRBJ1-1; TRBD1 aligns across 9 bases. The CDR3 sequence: CASTMGQGKAFF. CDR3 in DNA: TGTGCCAGCACCATGGGACAGGGTAAAGCTTTCTTT.